The 24 T cell receptor beta chains in this list originate from one sample, sequenced in a study of early T cells in non-severe SARS-CoV-2 infection. TCRdb re-called the 5' RACE reads through MiXCR, storing one row per CDR3 protein. This repertoire shows fewer than 100,000 distinct CDR3 sequences, 9.5% to 15% found once; its top ten account for roughly 3.6%. The sample comprised whole blood. The origin of the receptors is an adult who was a healthcare worker with PCR-confirmed SARS-CoV-2 infection or an uninfected control (not recorded which).

The chain joins TRBV20-1 to TRBJ1-1, with a weak D call TRBD1 (6 bases). CDR1 DFQATT and CDR2 SNEGSKA come from the germline V gene (reference sequence). Trimming took 6 bases from V and 5 from J, leaving 10 bases between them. The CDR3 covers 11 residues. CDR3 in amino acids: CSAGGTTEAFF. CDR3 nucleotides: TGCAGTGCCGGTGGGACAACTGAAGCTTTCTTT.

This clonotype showed up just a few times. J is TRBJ1-5 and V is TRBV11-2, with TRBD1 identical over 7 bases. The CDR3 runs 14 residues. V shed 8 bases, J shed 5 bases, and the junction held 9 bases outside the gene matches. In germline, CDR1 is SGHAT, CDR2 FQNNGV. CDR3 amino acids: CASFGRGPYQPQHF. The DNA of the CDR3 is TGTGCCAGCTTCGGAAGGGGGCCTTATCAGCCCCAGCATTTT.

This clonotype was seen many times. V usage is TRBV20-1 and J usage is TRBJ2-3; 12 positions agree with TRBD2. The CDR3 contains 15 residues. Germline CDR1 DFQATT, CDR2 SNEGSKA (reference sequence). With 2 bases clipped from V and 4 bases from J, the junction kept 4 bases outside the gene matches. The CDR3 coding sequence is TGCAGTGCTAGACCCCTAGCGGGAGGGCCAGATACGCAGTATTTT. Amino acids: CSARPLAGGPDTQYF.

The chain is built from TRBV5-1 and TRBJ2-3; tentative D call: TRBD2 (6 bases). Trimming removed 0 bases at V and 0 bases at J, with 11 bases between. Per germline, CDR1 SGHRS and CDR2 YFSETQ. The CDR3 has 16 amino acids. CDR3 DNA: TGCGCCAGCAGCTTGGAGGTAGCGGCTAGCACAGATACGCAGTATTTT. Translated, it gives CASSLEVAASTDTQYF.

At least ten counts were recorded for this clonotype. The chain recombines TRBV9 with TRBJ2-1, with D hard to call. The CDR3 is 18 residues long. CDR1 is SGDLS, CDR2 YYNGEE, per germline. Trimming left V 4 bases short and J 0 bases short, with 20 bases between. The CDR3 sequence is CASSSPAGLSYSYNEQFF. As DNA, the CDR3 is TGTGCCAGCAGCTCCCCCGCCGGGCTATCCTACTCCTACAATGAGCAGTTCTTC.

The chain combines TRBV27 with TRBJ1-2; unclear D gene. The CDR3 is 12 residues long. The V gene lost 7 bases and the J gene lost 7 bases, with 13 bases spanning the gap. Germline CDR1 and CDR2: MNHEY and SMNVEV (reference sequence). CDR3 nucleotide sequence: TGTGCCAGCATTTCTATTGAGGGTGGCTACACCTTC. Encoded protein: CASISIEGGYTF.

The chain uses TRBV30 and TRBJ1-2; 10 bases are a match to TRBD1. Germline CDR1 is GTSNPN and CDR2 is SVGIG (reference sequence). V gave up 4 bases and J gave up 4 bases; unmatched junction bases: 6. The CDR3 runs 14 residues. The CDR3 loop reads CAWTPTGGGYGYTF. CDR3 nucleotides: TGTGCCTGGACCCCGACAGGGGGCGGCTATGGCTACACCTTC.

A few counts support this clonotype. V gene TRBV5-1 combines with J gene TRBJ2-7; D is uncertain. V shed 0 bases and J shed 5 bases, with 9 bases lying between them. This CDR3 contains 13 residues. The germline gives CDR1 SGHRS, CDR2 YFSETQ. The CDR3 DNA reads as TGCGCCAGCAGCTTGGAGAGAGTAAACGAGCAGTACTTC. Protein: CASSLERVNEQYF.

This clonotype showed up many times. The chain is built from TRBV10-1 and TRBJ2-1; 12 bases are a match to TRBD2. With 6 bases clipped from V and 7 bases from J, the junction kept 10 bases outside the gene matches. Germline V gene sequence: CDR1 WNHNN, CDR2 SYGVQD (reference sequence). This CDR3 region has 16 residues. CDR3 region: CASRGLAGGPSNEQFF. The CDR3 region has the DNA TGCGCCAGCAGAGGGCTAGCGGGAGGGCCCTCGAATGAGCAGTTCTTC.

This clonotype was seen only a few times. This sequence joins TRBV9 and TRBJ2-1; D gene ambiguous. CDR3 size: 12 residues. Trimming cost V 5 bases and J 8 bases, with 11 bases left between them. Germline V gene lookup returns CDR1 SGDLS and CDR2 YYNGEE. CDR3 amino acids: CASSHSLDEQFF. The CDR3, as DNA: TGTGCCAGCAGTCACTCACTCGATGAGCAGTTCTTC.

This clonotype was detected many times. This chain uses TRBV6-2 or TRBV6-3 with TRBJ1-1, with a weak D call TRBD1 (5 bases). The CDR3 consists of 13 residues. The germline V gene encodes CDR1 MNHEY and CDR2 SVGEGT. V was shortened by 3 bases and J by 4 bases, with 9 bases between the two germline ends. CDR3 sequence (DNA): TGTGCCAGCAGTTATCGCCAGGGCACTGAAGCTTTCTTT. Translated, it gives CASSYRQGTEAFF.

This clonotype was counted between two and nine times. The chain couples TRBV20-1 to TRBJ1-1; the D gene is possibly TRBD1 (6 bases). CDR3 size: 13 residues. Deletions cut 5 bases from V and 12 bases from J, with 22 bases between. The V gene's germline CDR1 is DFQATT and CDR2 SNEGSKA (reference sequence). The CDR3 loop reads CSAPAASGTITFF. CDR3 nucleotide sequence: TGCAGTGCTCCCGCCGCCTCCGGGACAATTACTTTCTTT.

This clonotype has only a few counts. The J gene is TRBJ1-1, the V gene TRBV9; 8 nucleotides line up with TRBD1. Germline V gives CDR1 SGDLS, CDR2 YYNGEE. The CDR3 runs 16 residues. V dropped 0 bases and J dropped 8; count of bases not matched to a gene: 12. Written as DNA, the CDR3 is TGTGCCAGCAGCGTAGAACCCAACGACAGGGGAGGGGAAGCTTTCTTT. As protein: CASSVEPNDRGGEAFF.

This clonotype was seen more than once but under ten times. The gene calls are TRBV11-2 and TRBJ2-2, with D unresolved. With 5 bases removed from V and 6 bases from J, the gap between germline ends came to 16 bases. This CDR3 comprises 15 residues. The germline gives CDR1 SGHAT, CDR2 FQNNGV. In DNA, the CDR3 is TGTGCCAGCAGCCGACAAATCGGAGCAGCCGGGGAGCTGTTTTTT. Protein product: CASSRQIGAAGELFF.

In this sample, this clonotype turned up many times. V and J are TRBV30 and TRBJ1-5, with D uncertain. Trimming stripped 8 bases from V and 1 base from J, with 18 bases between. The germline V gene has CDR1 GTSNPN and CDR2 SVGIG (reference sequence). The CDR3 has 15 amino acids. For the CDR3, the DNA is TGTGCCGCATCTTCGGGGTGGGAAAGCAATCAGCCCCAGCATTTT. Its translation: CAASSGWESNQPQHF.

This clonotype was found a few times. V is TRBV7-8 and J is TRBJ2-1, with TRBD2 identical over 9 bases. Per the germline V gene, CDR1 is SGHVS and CDR2 is FQNEAQ. The CDR3 consists of 16 residues. V lost 1 base and J lost 5; bases outside the gene matches: 6. The CDR3 sequence: CASSLVRSSGDNEQFF. CDR3 bases: TGTGCCAGCAGCTTAGTCCGGTCTAGCGGGGACAATGAGCAGTTCTTC.

The genes are TRBV29-1 and TRBJ2-6, with D hard to call. The CDR3 length is 13 residues. CDR1 is SQVTM and CDR2 is ANQGSEA in the germline V gene. V was cut by 3 bases and J by 0 bases, with 3 bases left in between. For the CDR3, the DNA is TGCAGCGTTGATAGCTCTGGGGCCAACGTCCTGACTTTC. As protein: CSVDSSGANVLTF.

In its sample, this clonotype was seen once. The V and J genes are TRBV9 and TRBJ1-2; possibly TRBD1 for D (5 bases). This CDR3 contains 14 residues. Germline V gene lookup returns CDR1 SGDLS and CDR2 YYNGEE. Trimming cost V 0 bases and J 0 bases, with 6 bases left between them. The CDR3, as DNA: TGTGCCAGCAGCGTAGAGGGGACTAACTATGGCTACACCTTC. This codes for CASSVEGTNYGYTF.

This clonotype was counted between two and nine times. This chain joins TRBV27 and TRBJ2-1, with a possible D match to TRBD2 (5 bases). This CDR3 comprises 16 residues. Germline V gene data show CDR1 as MNHEY and CDR2 as SMNVEV (reference sequence). Trimming stripped 5 bases from V and 2 bases from J, with 16 bases between. CDR3 protein: CASSNEGVFPYNEQFF. DNA for the CDR3: TGTGCCAGCAGTAACGAGGGAGTATTCCCCTACAATGAGCAGTTCTTC.

This clonotype was recorded a few times. The rearrangement joins TRBV3-1 to TRBJ2-1; D unresolved. The CDR3 totals 14 residues. Germline assignment: CDR1 LGHDT and CDR2 YNNKEL (reference sequence). The V and J ends lost 0 bases and 9 bases respectively, with 12 bases between them. The CDR3 is CASSQEAVVVEQFF. The CDR3, as DNA: TGTGCCAGCAGCCAAGAGGCCGTCGTTGTTGAGCAGTTCTTC.

This chain joins TRBV28 and TRBJ2-5; the D gene could be TRBD1 or TRBD2 (5 bases each). This CDR3 is built from 13 residues. Germline-derived CDR1 and CDR2 are MDHEN and SYDVKM. V lost 2 bases and J lost 6, with 10 bases in between. CDR3 nucleotide sequence: TGTGCCAGCAGTTTAATCGGGGCGCAGACCCAGTACTTC. Residues: CASSLIGAQTQYF.

This clonotype was observed a few times. This chain uses TRBV3-1 with TRBJ1-2; D remains unclear. The V end lost 3 bases, the J end lost 13 bases, and 12 bases lay between the germline ends. This CDR3 is 11 amino acids long. The germline CDR1 and CDR2 sequences are LGHDT and YNNKEL (reference sequence). The CDR3 here is CASSQRGSCTF. As DNA, the CDR3 is TGTGCCAGCAGCCAGAGAGGTTCCTGCACCTTC.

This clonotype was seen many times. V gene TRBV11-2 combines with J gene TRBJ2-2, with 7 nucleotides matching TRBD1. CDR1 is SGHAT, CDR2 FQNNGV, per germline. V was pared by 6 bases and J by 4 bases, with 8 bases of the junction left unmatched. The length of the CDR3 is 15 residues. The CDR3 sequence is CASRPTGSRTGELFF. CDR3 DNA sequence: TGTGCCAGCAGGCCGACAGGGTCTCGCACCGGGGAGCTGTTTTTT.

This clonotype has only a few counts. The gene calls are TRBV20-1 and TRBJ1-4; D is perhaps TRBD1 (5 bases). This CDR3 spans 13 amino acids. The ends were cut back, 1 base at V and 6 bases at J, with 9 bases in the middle. Germline V CDR1 and CDR2: DFQATT, SNEGSKA (reference sequence). The CDR3 loop reads CSARAGPYEKLFF. The CDR3 nucleotides are TGCAGTGCTAGAGCGGGACCATATGAAAAACTGTTTTTT.